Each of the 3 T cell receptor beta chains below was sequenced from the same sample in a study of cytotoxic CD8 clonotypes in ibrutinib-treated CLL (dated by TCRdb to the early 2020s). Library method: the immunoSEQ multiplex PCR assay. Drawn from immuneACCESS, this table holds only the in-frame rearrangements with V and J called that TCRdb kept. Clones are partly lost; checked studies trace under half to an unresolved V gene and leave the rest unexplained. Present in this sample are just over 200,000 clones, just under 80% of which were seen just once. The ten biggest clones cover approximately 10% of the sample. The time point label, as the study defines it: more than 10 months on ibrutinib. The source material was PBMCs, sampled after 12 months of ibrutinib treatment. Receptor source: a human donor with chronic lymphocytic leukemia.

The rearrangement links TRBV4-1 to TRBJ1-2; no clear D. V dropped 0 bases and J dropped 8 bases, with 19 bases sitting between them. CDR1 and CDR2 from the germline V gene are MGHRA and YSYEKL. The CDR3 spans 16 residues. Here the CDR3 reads CASSQDVTGRWVGYTF. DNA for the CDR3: TGCGCCAGCAGCCAAGATGTGACGGGCCGATGGGTAGGCTACACCTTC.

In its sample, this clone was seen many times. In DNA form, the CDR3 reads TGTGCCAGCAGCGCGGGGGGACAGGGAGGGCTTCTAAATGAGCAGTTCTTC. This translates into CASSAGGQGGLLNEQFF. The chain uses TRBV5-4 and TRBJ2-1; D perhaps matches TRBD1 (9 bases). In germline, CDR1 is SGHNT, CDR2 YYREEE (reference sequence). The CDR3 loop spans 17 amino acids. V was clipped by 4 bases and J by 7 bases, with 24 bases between them.

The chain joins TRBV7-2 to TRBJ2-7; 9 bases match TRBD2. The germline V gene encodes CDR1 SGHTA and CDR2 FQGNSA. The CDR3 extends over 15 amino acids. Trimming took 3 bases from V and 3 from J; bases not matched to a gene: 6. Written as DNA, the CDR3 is TGTGCCAGCAGCTTCGGTGGTAGCGGGGGCTACGAGCAGTACTTC. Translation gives CASSFGGSGGYEQYF.